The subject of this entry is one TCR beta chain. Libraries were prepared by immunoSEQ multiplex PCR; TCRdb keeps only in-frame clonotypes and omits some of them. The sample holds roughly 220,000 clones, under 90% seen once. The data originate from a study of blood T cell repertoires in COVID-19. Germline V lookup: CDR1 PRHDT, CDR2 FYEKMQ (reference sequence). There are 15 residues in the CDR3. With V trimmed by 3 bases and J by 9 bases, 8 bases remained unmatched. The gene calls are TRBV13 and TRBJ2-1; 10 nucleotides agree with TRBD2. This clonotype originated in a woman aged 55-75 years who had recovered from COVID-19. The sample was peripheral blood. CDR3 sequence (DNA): TGTGCCAGCAGCTTGCCCAGCGGGGGGGCTCGTGAGCAGTTCTTC. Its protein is CASSLPSGGAREQFF.